A selection of T cell receptor beta chains follows, all from one sample in a study of CXCR4 blockade with PD-1 therapy in pancreatic cancer. The protocol was immunoSEQ multiplex PCR, while the TCRdb copy is restricted to in-frame clones and leaves out a portion. The sample includes some 2,400 clones, roughly two fifths of them seen just once. Sequencing used tumor tissue. The origin of the receptors is a human donor with pancreatic ductal adenocarcinoma. The CDR3 runs from the conserved cysteine through the conserved F or W. The order of the fields is V gene, clone size, D gene, J gene, CDR3 DNA, CDR3 protein. D genes are given only for firm matches. Rows may omit the clone size; those that give it use once, few, many or a size class.

V gene: TRBV30
clone size: NA
D gene: NA
J gene: TRBJ1-1
CDR3 DNA: TGTGCCTGGAGTGTGTCGTCTGAAGCTTTCTTT
CDR3 protein: CAWSVSSEAFF

V gene: TRBV27
clone size: medium-sized
D gene: TRBD2
J gene: TRBJ2-1
CDR3 DNA: TGTGCCAGCAGCCTAGCGGGAGGGCAATACAATGAGCAGTTCTTC
CDR3 protein: CASSLAGGQYNEQFF

V gene: TRBV9
clone size: NA
D gene: TRBD2
J gene: TRBJ2-1
CDR3 DNA: TGTACCAGCAGCGTAGCGTTGGCTAGCGGGGACCCGGGAGATGAGCAGTTCTTC
CDR3 protein: CTSSVALASGDPGDEQFF

V gene: TRBV9
clone size: medium-sized
D gene: NA
J gene: TRBJ2-7
CDR3 DNA: TGTGCCAGCAGTGACGACGGATCCTACGAGCAGTACTTC
CDR3 protein: CASSDDGSYEQYF

V gene: TRBV1
clone size: few
D gene: NA
J gene: TRBJ1-1
CDR3 DNA: TGCGCCAGCAGCCAAGTTCCCGGGGAGTACACTGAAGCTTTCTTT
CDR3 protein: CASSQVPGEYTEAFF

V gene: TRBV12-5
clone size: NA
D gene: NA
J gene: TRBJ2-3
CDR3 DNA: TGTGCTAGTGGTTTGGACCTCACAGATACGCAGTATTTT
CDR3 protein: CASGLDLTDTQYF

V gene: TRBV11-3
clone size: NA
D gene: TRBD1
J gene: TRBJ2-3
CDR3 DNA: TGTGCCAGCAGCCACACCGGACAGGGGGAAGATACGCAGTATTTT
CDR3 protein: CASSHTGQGEDTQYF

V gene: TRBV11-3
clone size: NA
D gene: TRBD1
J gene: TRBJ1-2
CDR3 DNA: TGTGCCAGCAGCTTGACGGACATGGGACAGTTGCCTTTGAGCTACACCTTC
CDR3 protein: CASSLTDMGQLPLSYTF

V gene: TRBV6-7
clone size: NA
D gene: NA
J gene: TRBJ2-5
CDR3 DNA: TGTGCCAGCAGTGAATTCCCGGGGATGGAGACCCAGTACTTC
CDR3 protein: CASSEFPGMETQYF

V gene: TRBV19
clone size: once
D gene: NA
J gene: TRBJ1-4
CDR3 DNA: TGTGCCAGTAGTATGACTGCGGGGTCGAATGAAAAACTGTTTTTT
CDR3 protein: CASSMTAGSNEKLFF

V gene: TRBV30
clone size: once
D gene: NA
J gene: TRBJ2-3
CDR3 DNA: TGTGCCTGGACGCGGGGTCTCCTCACAGATACGCAGTATTTT
CDR3 protein: CAWTRGLLTDTQYF

V gene: TRBV15
clone size: few
D gene: NA
J gene: TRBJ1-5
CDR3 DNA: TGTGCCACCAGAGACGGCAGGGCTAGGCCTGTACAGCCCCAGCATTTT
CDR3 protein: CATRDGRARPVQPQHF

V gene: TRBV9
clone size: medium-sized
D gene: NA
J gene: TRBJ2-5
CDR3 DNA: TGTGCCAGCAGCAGCCCCACGGGCCCAGGGACCCAGTACTTC
CDR3 protein: CASSSPTGPGTQYF

V gene: TRBV11-1
clone size: few
D gene: NA
J gene: TRBJ2-7
CDR3 DNA: TGTGCCAGCAGCCCCTCCAGGCAGGGCCGGCTCGAGCAGTACTTC
CDR3 protein: CASSPSRQGRLEQYF

V gene: TRBV5-1
clone size: NA
D gene: TRBD1
J gene: TRBJ1-4
CDR3 DNA: TGCGCCAGCAGCGATGGACAGGGGAGGGTAGGGGAAAAACTGTTTTTT
CDR3 protein: CASSDGQGRVGEKLFF

V gene: TRBV11-3
clone size: medium-sized
D gene: NA
J gene: TRBJ1-6
CDR3 DNA: TGTGCCAGCAGGAATCCGGGGGCGGGAAATTCACCCCTCCACTTT
CDR3 protein: CASRNPGAGNSPLHF

V gene: TRBV30
clone size: NA
D gene: NA
J gene: TRBJ1-5
CDR3 DNA: TGTGCCTGGAGTCCAACCGGGGATCAGCCCCAGCATTTT
CDR3 protein: CAWSPTGDQPQHF

V gene: TRBV6-8
clone size: few
D gene: NA
J gene: TRBJ2-5
CDR3 DNA: TGTGCCAGCAGTCCCGGGGTCACAGCCGTGAAAGAGACCCAGTACTTC
CDR3 protein: CASSPGVTAVKETQYF

V gene: TRBV18
clone size: few
D gene: NA
J gene: TRBJ1-1
CDR3 DNA: TGTGCCAGTTCCCTAATGAGGAAAGACACTGAAGCTTTCTTT
CDR3 protein: CASSLMRKDTEAFF

V gene: TRBV6-8
clone size: few
D gene: TRBD1
J gene: TRBJ1-2
CDR3 DNA: TGTGCCAGCAGCTTACAGGGGGCATTCGATGGCTACACCTTC
CDR3 protein: CASSLQGAFDGYTF

V gene: TRBV9
clone size: few
D gene: TRBD2
J gene: TRBJ2-5
CDR3 DNA: TGTGCCAGCAGCCCAGTACCTGGAGCGGGGGAGACCCAGTACTTC
CDR3 protein: CASSPVPGAGETQYF

V gene: TRBV6-8
clone size: NA
D gene: NA
J gene: TRBJ2-7
CDR3 DNA: TGTGCCAGCTCGGTAGCTTCCTACGAGCAGTACTTC
CDR3 protein: CASSVASYEQYF

V gene: TRBV9
clone size: medium-sized
D gene: NA
J gene: TRBJ1-2
CDR3 DNA: TGTGCCAGCAGTGATAGGCAGAAGTACTATGGCTACACCTTC
CDR3 protein: CASSDRQKYYGYTF

V gene: TRBV18
clone size: NA
D gene: NA
J gene: TRBJ1-3
CDR3 DNA: TGTGCCAGCTCACCAGGGAGCTCTGGAAACACCATATATTTT
CDR3 protein: CASSPGSSGNTIYF

V gene: TRBV4-1
clone size: few
D gene: NA
J gene: TRBJ2-1
CDR3 DNA: TGCGCCAGCAGCCCTGAGGGGCAAACCTACAATGAGCAGTTCTTC
CDR3 protein: CASSPEGQTYNEQFF

V gene: TRBV9
clone size: few
D gene: NA
J gene: TRBJ2-7
CDR3 DNA: TGTGCCAGCAGCGCACCCGCAGGGTCTGGCGAGCAGTACTTC
CDR3 protein: CASSAPAGSGEQYF

V gene: TRBV15
clone size: NA
D gene: NA
J gene: TRBJ1-3
CDR3 DNA: TGTACCACCAGCAACCGGGTCTCTAGAAACACCATATATTTT
CDR3 protein: CTTSNRVSRNTIYF

V gene: TRBV12-5
clone size: NA
D gene: NA
J gene: TRBJ2-4
CDR3 DNA: TGTGCCAGCATCGACAGCTTAGCCAAAAACATTCAGTACTTC
CDR3 protein: CASIDSLAKNIQYF

V gene: TRBV18
clone size: few
D gene: NA
J gene: TRBJ1-3
CDR3 DNA: TGTGCCAGCTCACCACCTGCAGGGGTTGGTAACACCATATATTTT
CDR3 protein: CASSPPAGVGNTIYF

V gene: TRBV29-1
clone size: few
D gene: NA
J gene: TRBJ1-2
CDR3 DNA: TGCAGCGTTGAAGATCGGGCAGTAGAGGGTGGCTACACCTTC
CDR3 protein: CSVEDRAVEGGYTF

V gene: TRBV30
clone size: NA
D gene: NA
J gene: TRBJ1-1
CDR3 DNA: TGTGCCTGGAGTTCTAGGGACGGAATTGAAGCTTTCTTT
CDR3 protein: CAWSSRDGIEAFF

V gene: TRBV4-1
clone size: few
D gene: TRBD2
J gene: TRBJ2-2
CDR3 DNA: TGCGCCAGCAGCCAAGAGGGACTAGCGACCGGGGAGCTGTTTTTT
CDR3 protein: CASSQEGLATGELFF

V gene: TRBV19
clone size: NA
D gene: NA
J gene: TRBJ1-1
CDR3 DNA: TGTGCCAGTAGTTGGGGGAATCAGGTGAACACTGAAGCTTTCTTT
CDR3 protein: CASSWGNQVNTEAFF

V gene: TRBV9
clone size: few
D gene: TRBD2
J gene: TRBJ2-1
CDR3 DNA: TGTGCCAGCACCAGACTAGCGGCCTACAATGAGCAGTTCTTC
CDR3 protein: CASTRLAAYNEQFF

V gene: TRBV18
clone size: NA
D gene: NA
J gene: TRBJ1-2
CDR3 DNA: TGTGCCAGCTCACCTGAAGCGGCCCCCACAGGCTACACCTTC
CDR3 protein: CASSPEAAPTGYTF

V gene: TRBV18
clone size: NA
D gene: TRBD2
J gene: TRBJ2-4
CDR3 DNA: TGTGCCAGCTCACCAGTCGCGGGGGGGGCGATGGCCAAAAACATTCAGTACTTC
CDR3 protein: CASSPVAGGAMAKNIQYF

V gene: TRBV6-8
clone size: few
D gene: TRBD2
J gene: TRBJ2-5
CDR3 DNA: TGTGCCAGCACCCGAGCGGGTAGCGGGAGTGAGACCCAGTACTTC
CDR3 protein: CASTRAGSGSETQYF

V gene: TRBV28
clone size: NA
D gene: NA
J gene: TRBJ2-2
CDR3 DNA: TGTGCCAGCAGTTTAGCTGGGGCCACCGGGGAGCTGTTTTTT
CDR3 protein: CASSLAGATGELFF

V gene: TRBV18
clone size: NA
D gene: NA
J gene: TRBJ2-4
CDR3 DNA: TGTGCCAGCTCACAGAGGGGGGCACGCAGTGAAAACATTCAGTACTTC
CDR3 protein: CASSQRGARSENIQYF

V gene: TRBV19
clone size: NA
D gene: NA
J gene: TRBJ1-5
CDR3 DNA: TGTGCCAGTAGTATCGGGGTAAGTCAGCCCCAGCATTTT
CDR3 protein: CASSIGVSQPQHF

V gene: TRBV19
clone size: once
D gene: NA
J gene: TRBJ2-1
CDR3 DNA: TGTGCCAGTAGTATAGGGACAGCCTACAATGAGCAGTTCTTC
CDR3 protein: CASSIGTAYNEQFF

V gene: TRBV30
clone size: NA
D gene: NA
J gene: TRBJ2-3
CDR3 DNA: TGTGCCTGGAGTGTAAGCCTGGTAACAGATACGCAGTATTTT
CDR3 protein: CAWSVSLVTDTQYF

V gene: TRBV9
clone size: NA
D gene: NA
J gene: TRBJ2-1
CDR3 DNA: TGTGCCAGCAGCGTAGTGTGGGGATTTCAGAATGAGCAGTTCTTC
CDR3 protein: CASSVVWGFQNEQFF

V gene: TRBV5-1
clone size: NA
D gene: NA
J gene: TRBJ1-2
CDR3 DNA: TGCGCCAGCAGTCCCGGGACGGCGGGGGATGGCTACACCTTC
CDR3 protein: CASSPGTAGDGYTF